Each of the 21 T cell receptor beta chains below was sequenced from the same sample in a study of blood T cell repertoires in COVID-19. TCRdb's copy holds only in-frame clones and misses some; the assay was immunoSEQ multiplex PCR. The data contain about 230,000 clones, 85% to 90% of them singletons. The sequenced material came from peripheral blood. These receptors originate from a man aged 50 to 59 with COVID-19, enrolled during active disease.

V and J are TRBV29-1 and TRBJ1-1; no firm D call. V lost 3 bases and J lost 1, with 9 bases in between. This CDR3 spans 13 amino acids. Germline CDR1 is SQVTM and CDR2 is ANQGSEA. As DNA, the CDR3 is TGCAGCGTTGATAACGGTTGGAACACTGAAGCTTTCTTT. This encodes CSVDNGWNTEAFF.

The sample holds one count of this clone. The rearrangement joins TRBV5-8 to TRBJ1-6, with 7 positions matching TRBD1. V was pared by 4 bases and J by 10 bases, with 11 bases of the junction left unmatched. The germline V gene has CDR1 SGHTS and CDR2 YDEGEE. There are 15 residues in the CDR3. CDR3 sequence: CASSRWDSERSPLHF. CDR3 sequence (DNA): TGTGCCAGCAGCAGGTGGGACAGCGAAAGGTCACCCCTCCACTTT. The full variable domain, in which reference TRBV5-8 and TRBJ1-6 provide the parts outside the CDR3, is EAGVTQSPTHLIKTRGQQATLRCSPISGHTSVYWYQQALGLGLQFLLWYDEGEERNRGNFPPRFSGRQFPNYSSELNVNALELEDSALYLCASSRWDSERSPLHFGNGTRLTVT.

This clone was seen a single time. The chain carries TRBV7-9 and TRBJ2-3; 7 nucleotides align to TRBD1. The CDR3 is 14 residues long. The germline V gene has CDR1 SEHNR and CDR2 FQNEAQ (reference sequence). J gave up 3 bases and V 7 bases, and 7 bases lay outside the gene matches. In DNA, the CDR3 is TGTGCCAGCATCCCGACAGGGACAACAGATACGCAGTATTTT. Its translation is CASIPTGTTDTQYF.

This clone was counted a single time. The junction and the germline gene differ at one end; a read error may be behind it. The rearrangement joins TRBV7-7 to TRBJ2-3; 7 nucleotides agree with TRBD1. The CDR3 consists of 15 residues. CDR1 is SSHAT and CDR2 is FNYEAQ in the germline V gene (reference sequence). Here the CDR3 reads CASSLAGTGTDTQYF. DNA for the CDR3: TGTGCTAGCAGCTTAGCTGGGACAGGCACAGATACGCAGTATTTT. Combining the CDR3 with reference TRBV7-7 and TRBJ2-3 gives the whole variable domain GAGVSQSPRYKVTKRGQDVTLRCDPISSHATLYWYQQALGQGPEFLTYFNYEAQPDKSGLPSDRFSAERPEGSISTLTIQRTEQRDSAMYRCASSLAGTGTDTQYFGPGTRLTVL.

V usage is TRBV7-2 and J usage is TRBJ1-1; the D is unclear. Germline CDR1 SGHTA, CDR2 FQGNSA. The germline V and J ends were trimmed by 1 base and 3 bases, with 12 bases remaining between them. This CDR3 contains 15 residues. DNA of the CDR3: TGTGCCAGCAGCTTAGATACGGGGAGGTACACTGAAGCTTTCTTT. This sequence encodes CASSLDTGRYTEAFF. The full variable domain, in which reference TRBV7-2 and TRBJ1-1 provide the parts outside the CDR3, is GAGVSQSPSNKVTEKGKDVELRCDPISGHTALYWYRQSLGQGLEFLIYFQGNSAPDKSGLPSDRFSAERTGGSVSTLTIQRTQQEDSAVYLCASSLDTGRYTEAFFGQGTRLTVV.

The gene calls are TRBV28 and TRBJ2-7, with TRBD1 matching over 8 bases. There are 17 residues in the CDR3. Per germline, CDR1 MDHEN and CDR2 SYDVKM. Losses at the gene ends were 6 bases for V and 1 base for J; bases not matched to a gene: 14. The CDR3 spells CASSPRGQGKSSYEQYF. For the CDR3, the DNA is TGTGCCAGCAGCCCTAGAGGACAGGGCAAATCGTCCTACGAGCAGTACTTC.

The chain uses TRBV7-2 and TRBJ2-1; 11 bases fit TRBD2. The germline V gene encodes CDR1 SGHTA and CDR2 FQGNSA. V trimming: 7 bases; J trimming: 4 bases; junction bases outside the gene matches: 9. This CDR3 spans 16 amino acids. The CDR3 spells CASTPGTSGYYNEQFF. The CDR3 nucleotides read TGTGCCAGCACCCCGGGGACTAGCGGTTATTACAATGAGCAGTTCTTC.

This chain links TRBV5-1 with TRBJ1-6, with TRBD1 matching 9 bases. With 6 bases clipped from V and 10 bases from J, the junction kept 8 bases outside the gene matches. This CDR3 spans 14 amino acids. Germline V CDR1 and CDR2: SGHRS, YFSETQ. The CDR3 region is CASTVDRGSSPLHF. In DNA form, the CDR3 reads TGCGCCAGCACCGTAGACAGGGGGTCCTCACCCCTCCACTTT. Supplemented by reference TRBV5-1 and TRBJ1-6, the full variable domain reads KAGVTQTPRYLIKTRGQQVTLSCSPISGHRSVSWYQQTPGQGLQFLFEYFSETQRNKGNFPGRFSGRQFSNSRSEMNVSTLELGDSALYLCASTVDRGSSPLHFGNGTRLTVT.

Here the CDR3 DNA reads TGTGCCAGCTCATCTCGGGACACCGATTCTAATTCACCCCTCCACTTT. Its protein product is CASSSRDTDSNSPLHF. The V call is TRBV18, the J call TRBJ1-6; D is possibly TRBD1 (6 bases). The CDR3 sequence is 16 residues long. The V and J ends lost 5 bases and 6 bases respectively, with 17 bases between them. Germline V gene lookup returns CDR1 KGHSH and CDR2 LQKENI.

The gene calls are TRBV30 and TRBJ1-1, with 10 nucleotides matching TRBD1. J lost 7 bases, V lost 5 bases, and 7 bases had no gene match. This CDR3 has 13 residues. CDR1 and CDR2 from the germline V gene are GTSNPN and SVGIG (reference sequence). The chain's CDR3 is CAWDPGQGIEAFF. The DNA of the CDR3 is TGTGCCTGGGACCCGGGACAGGGGATTGAAGCTTTCTTT.

A remark on this clone: This sample also contains other DNA sequences that code for the same CDR3. The chain carries TRBV19 and TRBJ2-3; D perhaps matches TRBD2 (6 bases). Germline loops: CDR1 LNHDA, CDR2 SQIVND (reference sequence). Trimming stripped 3 bases from V and 4 bases from J, with 8 bases between. This CDR3 is 13 amino acids long. CDR3 sequence: CASSIGGADTQYF. The CDR3 DNA is TGTGCCAGTAGTATCGGAGGGGCAGATACGCAGTATTTT.

V and J are TRBV2 and TRBJ2-3; 7 nucleotides match TRBD2. From germline, CDR1 is SNHLY and CDR2 FYNNEI. The J segment lost 4 bases and the V segment lost 10 bases, leaving 11 bases of the junction unmatched. The CDR3 is 14 amino acids. This CDR3 reads CATKGLLKSDTQYF. The CDR3 nucleotides are TGTGCCACCAAGGGACTACTGAAATCAGATACGCAGTATTTT.

This chain links TRBV6-5 with TRBJ2-3, with TRBD1 matching 9 bases. The V and J ends lost 6 bases and 3 bases, in that order; junction bases with no gene match: 7. The CDR3 sequence is 15 residues long. Germline lookup yields CDR1 MNHEY and CDR2 SVGAGI. The chain's CDR3 is CASRSYRGRTDTQYF. The CDR3 nucleotides read TGTGCCAGCAGATCATACAGGGGGCGGACAGATACGCAGTATTTT.

The V call is TRBV29-1, the J call TRBJ2-3, with TRBD2 identical over 8 bases. The CDR3 has 15 amino acids. From germline, CDR1 is SQVTM and CDR2 ANQGSEA. The V gene end was trimmed by 6 bases and the J gene end by 2 bases; junction bases not matched to a gene: 10. The CDR3 DNA reads as TGCAGCGTCATACTAGCGGAGTTTTACACAGATACGCAGTATTTT. It is translated as CSVILAEFYTDTQYF.

The chain has TRBV2 and TRBJ2-4; 10 bases are shared with TRBD1. J was trimmed by 1 base and V by 6 bases; bases with no gene match: 9. This CDR3 spans 17 amino acids. CDR1 is SNHLY, CDR2 FYNNEI, per germline. The CDR3 sequence: CASSHRDRGEAKNIQYF. CDR3 sequence (DNA): TGTGCCAGCAGCCACCGGGACAGGGGCGAGGCCAAAAACATTCAGTACTTC. Based on the CDR3 plus reference TRBV2 and TRBJ2-4, the full variable domain is EPEVTQTPSHQVTQMGQEVILRCVPISNHLYFYWYRQILGQKVEFLVSFYNNEISEKSEIFDDQFSVERPDGSNFTLKIRSTKLEDSAMYFCASSHRDRGEAKNIQYFGAGTRLSVL.

The J gene is TRBJ1-1, the V gene TRBV27, with D possibly TRBD1 on 5 matching bases. CDR3 length: 13 amino acids. V lost 3 bases, J lost 1 base, and 6 bases lay in between. Germline CDR1 reads MNHEY; CDR2 reads SMNVEV (reference sequence). CDR3 DNA: TGTGCCAGCAGTTTTCAGGGGAACACTGAAGCTTTCTTT. Protein: CASSFQGNTEAFF.

The table lists this clone with a few counts. The V and J genes are TRBV6-2 or TRBV6-3 and TRBJ2-5, with 9 bases that match TRBD1. Losses at the gene ends were 0 bases for V and 5 bases for J; bases not matched to a gene: 16. The CDR3 has 19 residues. The germline V gene has CDR1 MNHEY and CDR2 SVGEGT. The chain's CDR3 is CASSYSIFAPTGGRETQYF. CDR3 DNA: TGTGCCAGCAGTTACTCGATTTTTGCCCCCACAGGGGGCAGGGAGACCCAGTACTTC.

V gene TRBV15 combines with J gene TRBJ2-3, with 8 nucleotides matching TRBD2. Germline trimming cut 0 bases from V and 0 bases from J; bases unmatched to any gene: 14. Germline CDR1 and CDR2: LNHNV and YYDKDF (reference sequence). This CDR3 has 20 residues. The CDR3 DNA follows: TGTGCCACCAGCAGAGAAAAGTTTGAGGTAGCGGGGACTAGCACAGATACGCAGTATTTT. Translated, it gives CATSREKFEVAGTSTDTQYF.

The chain joins TRBV7-3 to TRBJ1-1; 7 nucleotides agree with TRBD1. Germline CDR1 SGHTA, CDR2 FQGTGA. There are 14 residues in the CDR3. Trimming cost V 4 bases and J 3 bases; bases outside gene matches: 5. The CDR3, as DNA: TGTGCCAGCAGCTCTGGACAGGACCACACTGAAGCTTTCTTT. This encodes CASSSGQDHTEAFF.

In DNA, the CDR3 is TGTGCCAGCAGCTTAGCGGCTGGTGAGCAGTTCTTC. Its translation: CASSLAAGEQFF. V and J are TRBV7-6 and TRBJ2-1; D call uncertain. The CDR3 totals 12 residues. Germline-derived CDR1 and CDR2 are SGHVS and FNYEAQ. Trimming stripped 0 bases from V and 9 bases from J, with 6 bases between.

This clone appeared once. Here the CDR3 DNA reads TGTGCCAGCGGGGGCGGACAGGGGAGGACAGATACGCAGTATTTT. This codes for CASGGGQGRTDTQYF. The chain joins TRBV2 to TRBJ2-3; 9 bases match TRBD1. CDR1 and CDR2 (germline): SNHLY, FYNNEI. The CDR3 consists of 15 residues. The J segment lost 3 bases and the V segment lost 8 bases, leaving 9 bases of the junction unmatched.